The rows below give T cell receptor beta chains drawn from one sample of a study of T-cell reconstitution after alpha-beta-depleted transplantation in children. TCRdb reprocessed the PCR reads with MiXCR, giving one entry per CDR3 protein. The data show about 260,000 distinct CDR3 sequences, with under 9.5% seen just once and about 6.4% held by the top ten. The specimen comprised PBMCs, mostly from graft donor cells, sampled 180 days after TCRalphabeta/CD19-depleted stem cell transplant. All receptors come from a male patient between 10 and 17 years old who had a stem cell transplant for acute lymphoblastic leukemia, so the T cells may come from the graft donor. The CDR3 runs from the conserved cysteine through the conserved F or W. The D gene is left open where the match is weak. Some rows mark clone size as missing; the rest say once, few, many or name a class of expanded clone.

cdr3_aa cdr3_nt j_call d_call clone_size v_call
CASSNRGNQPQHF TGTGCCAGCAGTAACAGGGGGAATCAGCCCCAGCATTTT TRBJ1-5 TRBD1 many TRBV6-5
CASSRSRRLGTSEQYF TGTGCCAGCAGCCGATCCCGTCGACTGGGGACTAGCGAGCAGTACTTC TRBJ2-7 TRBD2 many TRBV7-9
CASSQQGLAGGPNYEQYF TGTGCCAGCAGCCAGCAGGGCCTAGCGGGAGGACCCAACTACGAGCAGTACTTC TRBJ2-7 TRBD2 NA TRBV3-1
CSARDGRVNEKLFF TGCAGTGCTAGAGATGGGAGGGTTAATGAAAAACTGTTTTTT TRBJ1-4 NA many TRBV20-1
CSVPLPGYSGGYTF TGCAGCGTCCCACTTCCCGGATACTCGGGTGGCTACACCTTC TRBJ1-2 NA many TRBV29-1
CSAGDRGRGEKLFF TGCAGTGCGGGGGACAGGGGCCGGGGTGAAAAACTGTTTTTT TRBJ1-4 TRBD1 many TRBV20-1
CASNSGTGGTGELFF TGTGCCAGCAATTCCGGGACAGGGGGAACCGGGGAGCTGTTTTTT TRBJ2-2 TRBD1 many TRBV2
CSARYKGNTEAFF TGCAGTGCTAGGTATAAGGGGAACACTGAAGCTTTCTTT TRBJ1-1 NA many TRBV20-1
CASSLYAGASYEHYF TGTGCCAGCAGTTTATACGCGGGAGCTTCCTACGAGCATTACTTC TRBJ2-7 TRBD2 NA TRBV28
CASSLTGGGAVYEQYF TGTGCCAGCAGCTTAACCGGTGGGGGCGCAGTCTACGAGCAGTACTTC TRBJ2-7 NA many TRBV7-2
CAISDSKGKVGAFF TGTGCCATCAGTGACTCAAAGGGTAAGGTTGGAGCTTTCTTT TRBJ1-1 NA many TRBV10-3
CASSLGDRRNTDTQYF TGCGCCAGCAGCTTGGGAGACAGGCGAAACACAGATACGCAGTATTTT TRBJ2-3 NA many TRBV5-1
CASSRRLGGANVLTF TGTGCCAGCAGTCGACGTCTAGGTGGGGCCAACGTCCTGACTTTC TRBJ2-6 NA many TRBV3-1
CASSQGGAGGGNEQFF TGTGCCAGCAGCCAAGGAGGAGCGGGAGGGGGGAATGAGCAGTTCTTC TRBJ2-1 TRBD2 NA TRBV4-2
CASSPVGTTSEQYF TGTGCCAGCTCACCGGTAGGGACTACGAGCGAGCAGTACTTC TRBJ2-7 TRBD2 many TRBV18
CASSFRLADNEQFF TGTGCCAGCAGTTTTCGACTAGCTGACAATGAGCAGTTCTTC TRBJ2-1 TRBD2 many TRBV12-3/TRBV12-4
CASSVGSGAQETQYF TGTGCCAGCAGCGTAGGATCCGGGGCCCAAGAGACCCAGTACTTC TRBJ2-5 NA many TRBV9
CSAPVNTEAFF TGCAGTGCTCCGGTGAACACTGAAGCTTTCTTT TRBJ1-1 NA few TRBV20-1
CAILLPGWVRSPTGYEQYF TGTGCCATCCTCCTCCCGGGGTGGGTACGGTCCCCAACGGGCTACGAGCAGTACTTC TRBJ2-7 NA NA TRBV10-3
CASSPRSHEQYF TGTGCCAGCAGTCCCAGGAGCCACGAGCAGTACTTC TRBJ2-7 NA many TRBV12-3/TRBV12-4
CASSRHIGKTETQYF TGTGCCAGCAGTCGACATATCGGGAAAACGGAGACCCAGTACTTC TRBJ2-5 NA many TRBV27
CASSLGTNTEAFF TGCGCCAGCAGCCTCGGCACAAACACTGAAGCTTTCTTT TRBJ1-1 NA many TRBV5-1